A selection of T cell receptor beta chains follows, all from one sample in a study of blood T cell repertoires in COVID-19. The protocol was immunoSEQ multiplex PCR, while the TCRdb copy is restricted to in-frame clones and leaves out a portion. The profile shows over 150,000 clones, about 88% of them singletons. The sequenced material came from peripheral blood. These receptors originate from a man aged 45-65 years who had recovered from COVID-19. The CDR3 runs from the conserved cysteine through the conserved F or W. The D gene is left open where the match is weak.

d_call,j_call,v_call,cdr3_aa
NA,TRBJ2-7,TRBV4-3,CASSQDKGDYEQYF
NA,TRBJ2-3,TRBV27,CASSLLGGTDTQYF
NA,TRBJ2-1,TRBV4-3,CASSPPGGQDNEQFF
NA,TRBJ1-1,TRBV14,CASSQVRGEAFF
NA,TRBJ1-3,TRBV5-6,CASSLRGLSGNTIYF
TRBD1,TRBJ1-4,TRBV25-1,CASRDTGAARKLFF
TRBD1,TRBJ2-3,TRBV6-5,CASSHGTGRTDTQYF
NA,TRBJ1-5,TRBV2,CASLRDIYSNQPQHF
TRBD2,TRBJ2-1,TRBV7-8,CASSQGLAGYLGDGEQFF
NA,TRBJ2-2,TRBV4-3,CASSLRVSNTGELFF
TRBD1,TRBJ1-2,TRBV7-2,CASSLEYRDRVYGYTF
NA,TRBJ2-7,TRBV7-3,CASSLGQGGHEQYF
TRBD2,TRBJ2-3,TRBV5-8,CASSPGLAGGNTDTQYF
NA,TRBJ2-5,TRBV6-5,CASRQTGETQYF
TRBD1,TRBJ1-1,TRBV7-2,CASSLVRDRESEAFF